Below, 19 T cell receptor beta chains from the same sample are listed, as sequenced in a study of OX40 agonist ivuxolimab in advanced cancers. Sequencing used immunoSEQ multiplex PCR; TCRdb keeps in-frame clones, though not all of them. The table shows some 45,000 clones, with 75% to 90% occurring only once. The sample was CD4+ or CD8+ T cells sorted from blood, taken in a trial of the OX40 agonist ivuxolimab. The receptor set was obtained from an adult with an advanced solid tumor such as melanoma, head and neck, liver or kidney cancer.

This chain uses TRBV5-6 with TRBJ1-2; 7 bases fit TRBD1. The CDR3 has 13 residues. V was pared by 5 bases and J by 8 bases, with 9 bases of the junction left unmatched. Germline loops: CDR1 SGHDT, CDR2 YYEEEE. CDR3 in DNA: TGTGCCAGCAGTTTTACAGGGGTGGAAGGCTACACCTTC. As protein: CASSFTGVEGYTF.

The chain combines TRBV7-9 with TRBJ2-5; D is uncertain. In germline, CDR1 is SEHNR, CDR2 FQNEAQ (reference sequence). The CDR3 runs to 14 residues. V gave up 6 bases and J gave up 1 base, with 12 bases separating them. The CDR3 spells CASSSVNFQETQYF. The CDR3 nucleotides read TGTGCCAGCAGTTCGGTTAACTTCCAAGAGACCCAGTACTTC. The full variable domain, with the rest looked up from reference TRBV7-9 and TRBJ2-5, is DTGVSQNPRHKITKRGQNVTFRCDPISEHNRLYWYRQTLGQGPEFLTYFQNEAQLEKSRLLSDRFSAERPKGSFSTLEIQRTEQGDSAMYLCASSSVNFQETQYFGPGTRLLVL.

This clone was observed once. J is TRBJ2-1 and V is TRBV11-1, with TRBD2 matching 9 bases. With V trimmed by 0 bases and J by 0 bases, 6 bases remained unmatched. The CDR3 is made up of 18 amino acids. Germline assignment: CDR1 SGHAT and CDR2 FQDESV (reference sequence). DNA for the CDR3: TGTGCCAGCAGCTTAGCTAGCGGGAGCTGGAGCTCCTACAATGAGCAGTTCTTC. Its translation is CASSLASGSWSSYNEQFF.

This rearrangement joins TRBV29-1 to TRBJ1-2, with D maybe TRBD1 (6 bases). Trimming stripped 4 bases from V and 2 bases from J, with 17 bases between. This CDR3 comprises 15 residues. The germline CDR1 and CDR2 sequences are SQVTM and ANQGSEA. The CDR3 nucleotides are TGCAGCGTTGGGGGGGGGCTCGAGTGGAACTATGGCTACACCTTC. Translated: CSVGGGLEWNYGYTF.

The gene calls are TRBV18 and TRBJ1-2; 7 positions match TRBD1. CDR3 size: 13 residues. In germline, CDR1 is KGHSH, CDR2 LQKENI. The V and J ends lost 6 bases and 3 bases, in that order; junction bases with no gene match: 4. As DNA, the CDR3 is TGTGCCAGCTCGCCAGACAGGGACTATGGCTACACCTTC. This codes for CASSPDRDYGYTF.

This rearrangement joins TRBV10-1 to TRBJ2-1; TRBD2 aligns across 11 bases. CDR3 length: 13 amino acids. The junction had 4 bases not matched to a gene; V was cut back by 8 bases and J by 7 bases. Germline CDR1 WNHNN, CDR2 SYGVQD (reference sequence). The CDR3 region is CASSTSGSNEQFF. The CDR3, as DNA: TGCGCCAGCTCAACTAGCGGGAGTAATGAGCAGTTCTTC.

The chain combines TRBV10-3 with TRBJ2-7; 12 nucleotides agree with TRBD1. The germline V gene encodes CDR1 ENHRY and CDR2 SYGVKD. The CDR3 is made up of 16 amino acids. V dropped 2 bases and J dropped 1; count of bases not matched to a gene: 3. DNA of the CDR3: TGTGCCATCAGTGAGCCGGGACAGGGGGCATCCTACGAGCAGTACTTC. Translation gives CAISEPGQGASYEQYF.

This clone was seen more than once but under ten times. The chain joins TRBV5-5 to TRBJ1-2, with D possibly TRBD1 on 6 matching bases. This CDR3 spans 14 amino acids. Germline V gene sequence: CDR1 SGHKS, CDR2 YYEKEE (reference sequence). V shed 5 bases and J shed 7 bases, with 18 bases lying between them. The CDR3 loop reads CASSRQDSSGGYTF. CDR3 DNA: TGTGCCAGCAGTAGACAGGACTCATCGGGTGGCTACACCTTC.

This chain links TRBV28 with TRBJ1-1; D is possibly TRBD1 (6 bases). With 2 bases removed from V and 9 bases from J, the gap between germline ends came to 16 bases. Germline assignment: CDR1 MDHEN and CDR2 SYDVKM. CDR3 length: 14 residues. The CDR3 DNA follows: TGTGCCAGCAGTTTACCAGGGGTTCAACATCAAGCTTTCTTT. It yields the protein CASSLPGVQHQAFF.

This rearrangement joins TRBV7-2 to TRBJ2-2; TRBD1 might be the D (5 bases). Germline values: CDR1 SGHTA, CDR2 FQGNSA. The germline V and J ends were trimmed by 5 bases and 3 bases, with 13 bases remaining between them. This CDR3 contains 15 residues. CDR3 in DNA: TGTGCCAGCAGCGTGCGGACACGATACACCGGGGAGCTGTTTTTT. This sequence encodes CASSVRTRYTGELFF.

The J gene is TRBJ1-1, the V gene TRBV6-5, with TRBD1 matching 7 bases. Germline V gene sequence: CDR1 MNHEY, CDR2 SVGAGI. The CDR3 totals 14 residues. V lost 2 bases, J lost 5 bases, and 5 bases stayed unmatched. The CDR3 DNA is TGTGCCAGCAGTTACGACAGGGCAAGGACTGAAGCTTTCTTT. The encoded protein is CASSYDRARTEAFF.

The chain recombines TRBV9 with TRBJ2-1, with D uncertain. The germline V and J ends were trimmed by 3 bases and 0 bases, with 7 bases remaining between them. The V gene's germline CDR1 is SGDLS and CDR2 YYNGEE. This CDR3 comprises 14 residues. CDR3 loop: CASSGLASYNEQFF. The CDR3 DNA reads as TGTGCCAGCAGCGGCCTGGCCTCCTACAATGAGCAGTTCTTC. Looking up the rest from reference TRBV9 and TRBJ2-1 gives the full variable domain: DSGVTQTPKHLITATGQRVTLRCSPRSGDLSVYWYQQSLDQGLQFLIQYYNGEERAKGNILERFSAQQFPDLHSELNLSSLELGDSALYFCASSGLASYNEQFFGPGTRLTVL.

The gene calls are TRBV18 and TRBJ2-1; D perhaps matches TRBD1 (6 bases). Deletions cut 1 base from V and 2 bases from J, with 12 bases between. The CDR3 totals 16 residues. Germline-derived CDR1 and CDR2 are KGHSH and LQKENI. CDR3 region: CASSPRLAGAYNEQFF. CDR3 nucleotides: TGTGCCAGCTCACCACGTCTGGCAGGGGCCTACAATGAGCAGTTCTTC. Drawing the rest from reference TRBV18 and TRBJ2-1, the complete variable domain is NAGVMQNPRHLVRRRGQEARLRCSPMKGHSHVYWYRQLPEEGLKFMVYLQKENIIDESGMPKERFSAEFPKEGPSILRIQQVVRGDSAAYFCASSPRLAGAYNEQFFGPGTRLTVL.

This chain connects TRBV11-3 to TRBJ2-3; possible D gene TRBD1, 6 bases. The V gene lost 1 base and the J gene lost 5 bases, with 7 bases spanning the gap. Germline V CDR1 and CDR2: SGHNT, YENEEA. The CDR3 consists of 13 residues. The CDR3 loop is CASSLGGQDTQYF. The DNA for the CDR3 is TGTGCCAGCAGCTTAGGGGGGCAAGATACGCAGTATTTT.

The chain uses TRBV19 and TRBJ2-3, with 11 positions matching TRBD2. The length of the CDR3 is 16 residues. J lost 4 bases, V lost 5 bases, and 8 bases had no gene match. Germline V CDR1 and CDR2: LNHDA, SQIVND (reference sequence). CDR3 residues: CASSPGLADNSDTQYF. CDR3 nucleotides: TGTGCCAGTAGTCCGGGACTAGCGGATAATTCAGATACGCAGTATTTT.

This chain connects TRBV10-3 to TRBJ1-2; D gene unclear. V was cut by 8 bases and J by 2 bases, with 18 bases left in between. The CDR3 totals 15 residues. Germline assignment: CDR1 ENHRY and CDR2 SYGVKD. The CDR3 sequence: CAISLSNSRNYGYTF. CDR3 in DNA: TGTGCCATCTCGTTGAGTAATTCACGGAACTATGGCTACACCTTC.

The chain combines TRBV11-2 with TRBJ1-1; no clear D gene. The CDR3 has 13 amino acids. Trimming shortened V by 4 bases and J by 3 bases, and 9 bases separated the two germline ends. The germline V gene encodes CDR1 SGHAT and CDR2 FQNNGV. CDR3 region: CASSSQSDTEAFF. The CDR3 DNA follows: TGTGCCAGCAGCTCGCAGTCGGACACTGAAGCTTTCTTT.

The chain's CDR3 is CASSLMGLTTTNEKLFF. The DNA of the CDR3 is TGTGCCAGCAGCTTAATGGGACTCACGACAACTAATGAAAAACTGTTTTTT. This chain links TRBV7-6 with TRBJ1-4, with TRBD1 as a possible D gene (5 bases). CDR1 is SGHVS and CDR2 is FNYEAQ in the germline V gene. CDR3 length: 17 residues. The V end was cut by 2 bases, the J end by 0 bases, with 13 bases between.

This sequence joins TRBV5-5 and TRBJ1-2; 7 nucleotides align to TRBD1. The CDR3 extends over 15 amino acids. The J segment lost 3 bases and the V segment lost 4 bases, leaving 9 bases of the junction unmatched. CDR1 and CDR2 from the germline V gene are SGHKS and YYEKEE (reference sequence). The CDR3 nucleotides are TGTGCCAGCAGCCCCAAAGGGACAGACCACTATGGCTACACCTTC. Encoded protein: CASSPKGTDHYGYTF.